Below are 8 T cell receptor beta chains sequenced from a single sample in a study of T-cell reconstitution after alpha-beta-depleted transplantation in children (dated by TCRdb to about 2016). The method behind the library was PCR. Sequencing was carried out with an Illumina HiSeq 2500. TCR libraries were prepared with molecular barcoding, using unique molecular identifiers to normalize TCRbeta repertoire quantification. Through fastp at Q25 and MiXCR, TCRdb rebuilt clones from the public reads, retaining in-frame beta chains. CDR3 protein duplicates are merged, each entry listing the most common genes and DNA. Within this sample are almost 500,000 distinct CDR3 sequences, with 10% of them counted one time only. The leading ten clones occupy around 2% of the sample. Read against the paper, the sample's treatment or condition label means: allogeneic hematopoietic cell transplantation with graft depleted of TCRalphabeta T cells and CD19 B cells.

Sequencing was performed on PBMCs, taken before TCRalphabeta/CD19-depleted stem cell transplant. The receptors come from a child younger than 10 with inherited bone marrow failure, due to receive a stem cell transplant.

This clonotype was counted many times. The CDR3 DNA sequence: TGTGCCAGCACCCTTCACTCGACTAGCACCAGAGGGTCCTACAATGAGCAGTTCTTC. Its translation: CASTLHSTSTRGSYNEQFF. The chain has TRBV6-2 or TRBV6-3 and TRBJ2-1; 7 bases agree with TRBD2. This CDR3 is 19 amino acids long. Looked up from germline, CDR1 is MNHEY and CDR2 is SVGEGT. Trimming took 7 bases from V and 1 from J; bases not matched to a gene: 19.

This clonotype was recorded many times. The rearrangement joins TRBV6-5 to TRBJ1-1; no clear D. V gave up 6 bases and J gave up 7 bases, with 12 bases separating them. Germline-derived CDR1 and CDR2 are MNHEY and SVGAGI. This CDR3 has 12 residues. This CDR3 is CASSLRHSEAFF. The CDR3 nucleotides read TGTGCCAGCAGCCTTCGGCACAGTGAAGCTTTCTTT.

In this sample, this clonotype turned up many times. The rearrangement links TRBV25-1 to TRBJ2-7; the match to TRBD1 covers 9 bases. From germline, CDR1 is MGHDK and CDR2 SYGVNS. With 4 bases clipped from V and 0 bases from J, the junction kept 4 bases outside the gene matches. CDR3 length equals 15 residues. The CDR3 DNA is TGTGCCAGCAGTGGGGGACAGGGCGGCTCCTACGAGCAGTACTTC. This translates into CASSGGQGGSYEQYF.

This clonotype turned up a few times. This chain connects TRBV20-1 to TRBJ1-3; possibly TRBD1 for D (5 bases). The V gene lost 5 bases and the J gene lost 0 bases, with 17 bases spanning the gap. The CDR3 covers 16 residues. Germline loops: CDR1 DFQATT, CDR2 SNEGSKA (reference sequence). CDR3 sequence (DNA): TGCAGTGCTCCGAATCCCGGGGCCGCCTCTGGAAACACCATATATTTT. Protein: CSAPNPGAASGNTIYF.

This clonotype was seen a handful of times. The CDR3 nucleotides are TGTGCCAGCAGCTCGCCTCACACGGATCCCTTCTCTAGCACAGATACGCAGTATTTT. This gives the protein CASSSPHTDPFSSTDTQYF. The chain has TRBV7-6 and TRBJ2-3; D gene uncertain. The CDR3 has 19 amino acids. CDR1 SGHVS and CDR2 FNYEAQ come from the germline V gene. V was shortened by 4 bases and J by 0 bases, with 23 bases between the two germline ends.

Ten or more counts support this clonotype. The chain uses TRBV10-3 and TRBJ2-1; TRBD2 agrees at 7 bases. The CDR3 extends over 14 amino acids. Germline CDR1 ENHRY, CDR2 SYGVKD. J lost 10 bases, V lost 0 bases, and 6 bases had no gene match. CDR3 nucleotide sequence: TGTGCCATCAGTGAGTCGGTGCGGGAGACAGAGCAGTTCTTC. Its translation is CAISESVRETEQFF.

This clonotype was seen repeatedly, ten times or more. The gene calls are TRBV9 and TRBJ2-1; TRBD1 or TRBD2 may be the D gene (6 bases each). With 0 bases removed from V and 1 base from J, the gap between germline ends came to 11 bases. CDR3 length: 16 amino acids. The germline CDR1 and CDR2 sequences are SGDLS and YYNGEE. CDR3 in DNA: TGTGCCAGCAGCGTAGGAGGGGGACTTTCCTACAATGAGCAGTTCTTC. Its translation: CASSVGGGLSYNEQFF.

Many counts were recorded for this clonotype. For the CDR3, the DNA is TGTGCCAGCAGTTACGCGACTAGCGGGGCCTCCTACGAGCAGTACTTC. Its protein product is CASSYATSGASYEQYF. This chain connects TRBV6-2 or TRBV6-3 to TRBJ2-7; 11 positions agree with TRBD2. The CDR3 covers 16 residues. Germline V gene data show CDR1 as MNHEY and CDR2 as SVGEGT. J lost 0 bases, V lost 2 bases, and 3 bases had no gene match.